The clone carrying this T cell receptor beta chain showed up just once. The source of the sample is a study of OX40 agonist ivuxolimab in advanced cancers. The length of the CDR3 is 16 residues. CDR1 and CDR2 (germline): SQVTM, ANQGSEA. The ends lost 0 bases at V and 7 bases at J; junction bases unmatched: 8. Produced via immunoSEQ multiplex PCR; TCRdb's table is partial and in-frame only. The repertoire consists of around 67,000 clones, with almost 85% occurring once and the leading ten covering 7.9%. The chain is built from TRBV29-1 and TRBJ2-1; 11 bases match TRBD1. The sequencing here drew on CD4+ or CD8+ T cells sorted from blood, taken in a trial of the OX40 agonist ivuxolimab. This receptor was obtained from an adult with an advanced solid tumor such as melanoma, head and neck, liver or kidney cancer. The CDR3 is CSVEDLRTGGKNEQFF. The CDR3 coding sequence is TGCAGCGTTGAAGATCTTAGGACAGGGGGCAAGAATGAGCAGTTCTTC.